This entry lists 32 T cell receptor beta chains sequenced from one sample in a study of cytomegalovirus exposure and HLA in healthy donors. Both 60 Vbeta primers and 13 Jbeta primers went into the PCR. Clones were sequenced by immunoSEQ multiplex PCR, and TCRdb holds only the in-frame ones, with some missing. The sample lists 85,000 to 100,000 clones; around 77% were seen once. Sequencing was carried out using PBMCs. The source of these receptors is a middle-aged man in good health and CMV-seronegative.

This clone was counted only a few times. V gene TRBV5-3 combines with J gene TRBJ2-1, with TRBD2 matching over 10 bases. Being an ORF, TRBV5-3 has a function that is uncertain. The CDR3 length is 15 residues. V lost 4 bases and J lost 4; bases outside the gene matches: 5. CDR3 in DNA: TGTGCCAGAAGCCCCGCTAGCGGGAGTTACAATGAGCAGTTCTTC. Encoded protein: CARSPASGSYNEQFF.

The rearrangement uses TRBV29-1 and TRBJ1-2; maybe TRBD1 (6 bases). With 4 bases removed from V and 5 bases from J, the gap between germline ends came to 17 bases. CDR1 is SQVTM, CDR2 ANQGSEA, per germline. The CDR3 contains 14 residues. The CDR3 here is CSVVEGEGRYGYTF. CDR3 nucleotide sequence: TGCAGCGTTGTGGAGGGGGAGGGCCGTTATGGCTACACCTTC. Full variable domain (rest looked up from reference TRBV29-1 and TRBJ1-2): SAVISQKPSRDICQRGTSLTIQCQVDSQVTMMFWYRQQPGQSLTLIATANQGSEATYESGFVIDKFPISRPNLTFSTLTVSNMSPEDSSIYLCSVVEGEGRYGYTFGSGTRLTVV.

The chain joins TRBV6-5 to TRBJ2-2; weak D call: TRBD2 (5 bases). Trimming pared 10 bases from V and 6 bases from J, leaving 15 bases between. The CDR3 is 13 residues long. Germline CDR1 MNHEY, CDR2 SVGAGI. The CDR3 sequence: CATWRARAGELFF. Written as DNA, the CDR3 is TGTGCCACCTGGCGGGCGCGGGCCGGGGAGCTGTTTTTT.

The chain has TRBV2 and TRBJ1-5; 9 bases are a match to TRBD1. The CDR3 covers 15 residues. Germline trimming cut 1 base from V and 5 bases from J; bases unmatched to any gene: 3. Germline lookup yields CDR1 SNHLY and CDR2 FYNNEI. The CDR3, as DNA: TGTGCCAGCAGTGAAGGTGACAGGGGGTATCAGCCCCAGCATTTT. Protein product: CASSEGDRGYQPQHF.

Of note for this clone: No conserved phenylalanine or tryptophan ends this CDR3, so it is likely a read error. V is TRBV6-4 and J is TRBJ1-1; 9 nucleotides agree with TRBD1. This CDR3 has 13 amino acids. Losses at the gene ends were 7 bases for V and 6 bases for J; bases not matched to a gene: 6. Germline CDR1 reads MRHNA; CDR2 reads SNTAGT. CDR3 amino acids: CASKGTGGSEAFS. The CDR3 region has the DNA TGTGCCAGCAAAGGTACAGGGGGCTCTGAAGCTTTCTCT.

This clone was seen just once. The V call is TRBV5-1, the J call TRBJ1-2; 8 bases map to TRBD1. Germline assignment: CDR1 SGHRS and CDR2 YFSETQ. The junction had 9 bases not matched to a gene; V was cut back by 4 bases and J by 4 bases. This CDR3 contains 15 residues. CDR3 residues: CASSTGQGASYGYTF. The DNA of the CDR3 is TGCGCCAGCAGCACCGGACAGGGAGCAAGCTATGGCTACACCTTC.

In its sample, this clone is medium-sized (0.01 to 0.1%). V is TRBV6-4 and J is TRBJ2-3, with 8 positions matching TRBD2. Trimming took 3 bases from V and 1 from J; bases not matched to a gene: 0. From germline, CDR1 is MRHNA and CDR2 SNTAGT. The CDR3 is 14 residues long. This CDR3 reads CASSEAGGTDTQYF. The CDR3 DNA is TGTGCCAGCAGTGAAGCGGGAGGCACAGATACGCAGTATTTT.

The rearrangement links TRBV19 to TRBJ2-3, with TRBD2 matching 14 bases. The CDR3 contains 17 residues. The V gene end was trimmed by 3 bases and the J gene end by 3 bases; junction bases not matched to a gene: 5. Germline loops: CDR1 LNHDA, CDR2 SQIVND (reference sequence). The CDR3 DNA follows: TGTGCCAGTAGTATCGGGACTAGCGGGGGAGGTACAGATACGCAGTATTTT. Protein sequence: CASSIGTSGGGTDTQYF.

The chain couples TRBV2 to TRBJ2-5; 10 nucleotides agree with TRBD2. V was pared by 6 bases and J by 5 bases, with 6 bases of the junction left unmatched. Germline V gives CDR1 SNHLY, CDR2 FYNNEI. This CDR3 spans 14 amino acids. CDR3 DNA: TGTGCCAGCAGGGTAGCGGGAGGTTACGAGACCCAGTACTTC. Amino acid sequence: CASRVAGGYETQYF.

V gene TRBV7-6 combines with J gene TRBJ1-5; maybe TRBD1 (5 bases). The CDR3 extends over 14 amino acids. Germline V gives CDR1 SGHVS, CDR2 FNYEAQ. The V end was cut by 3 bases, the J end by 7 bases, with 13 bases between. The CDR3 spells CASSLKGKGQPQHF. CDR3 nucleotide sequence: TGTGCCAGCAGCTTGAAGGGGAAAGGGCAGCCCCAGCATTTT.

The chain recombines TRBV7-9 with TRBJ2-1; TRBD2 aligns across 8 bases. CDR1 and CDR2 from the germline V gene are SEHNR and FQNEAQ (reference sequence). The V segment lost 5 bases and the J segment 2 bases; nucleotides outside the gene matches: 8. The CDR3 consists of 16 residues. As DNA, the CDR3 is TGTGCCAGCAGCCCCCCGGGGGGGCCGACCTACAATGAGCAGTTCTTC. The encoded protein is CASSPPGGPTYNEQFF.

V gene TRBV18 combines with J gene TRBJ2-7; perhaps TRBD2 as D (5 bases). The CDR3 totals 14 residues. The germline V and J ends were trimmed by 1 base and 1 base, with 8 bases remaining between them. CDR1 and CDR2 from the germline V gene are KGHSH and LQKENI. The CDR3: CASSPRSASYEQYF. CDR3 bases: TGTGCCAGCTCACCACGTAGCGCGTCCTACGAGCAGTACTTC.

CDR3 sequence reads: CASSGGAGQWNGETQYF. DNA of the CDR3: TGTGCCAGCAGCGGGGGTGCGGGACAGTGGAACGGGGAGACCCAGTACTTC. The chain combines TRBV2 with TRBJ2-5; possible D gene TRBD1, 7 bases. The V gene lost 6 bases and the J gene lost 5 bases, with 25 bases spanning the gap. Germline V gives CDR1 SNHLY, CDR2 FYNNEI. This CDR3 is 17 amino acids long.

The chain employs TRBV7-9 and TRBJ1-6; D perhaps matches TRBD1 (5 bases). The CDR3 sequence is 16 residues long. Germline-derived CDR1 and CDR2 are SEHNR and FQNEAQ (reference sequence). V dropped 6 bases and J dropped 7 bases, with 19 bases sitting between them. The chain's CDR3 is CASRPNGPGSNSPLHF. CDR3 bases: TGTGCCAGCAGACCCAATGGCCCAGGGTCGAATTCACCCCTCCACTTT.

This clone was seen more than once but under ten times. The chain joins TRBV13 to TRBJ2-5; TRBD1 matches 8 bases. The CDR3 has 13 residues. With 9 bases clipped from V and 5 bases from J, the junction kept 8 bases outside the gene matches. The germline V gene encodes CDR1 PRHDT and CDR2 FYEKMQ (reference sequence). The DNA of the CDR3 is TGTGCCAGTGGGACAGGTGGTGACGAGACCCAGTACTTC. Its protein product is CASGTGGDETQYF.

This chain joins TRBV4-2 and TRBJ2-5; TRBD1 aligns across 8 bases. V trimming: 0 bases; J trimming: 1 base; junction bases outside the gene matches: 4. Germline V gene lookup returns CDR1 LGHNA and CDR2 YNFKEQ. This CDR3 contains 16 residues. This chain's CDR3 is CASSQDRGTGQETQYF. The CDR3 DNA follows: TGTGCCAGCAGCCAAGATCGAGGGACAGGCCAAGAGACCCAGTACTTC.

The chain is built from TRBV30 and TRBJ1-5; 7 bases are a match to TRBD1. The V and J ends lost 8 bases and 4 bases, in that order; junction bases with no gene match: 11. This CDR3 has 14 amino acids. From germline, CDR1 is GTSNPN and CDR2 SVGIG (reference sequence). CDR3: CASSPGQPNQPQHF. The CDR3 nucleotides are TGTGCCAGTAGCCCGGGACAGCCTAATCAGCCCCAGCATTTT.

The chain links TRBV5-4 to TRBJ2-2; possible D gene TRBD2, 6 bases. The CDR3 is 15 amino acids. Trimming stripped 4 bases from V and 4 bases from J, with 14 bases between. Germline-derived CDR1 and CDR2 are SGHNT and YYREEE (reference sequence). The CDR3: CASSPRVGGTGELFF. In DNA form, the CDR3 reads TGTGCCAGCAGCCCCAGGGTCGGGGGCACCGGGGAGCTGTTTTTT.

About this clone: The sample has other DNA sequences that encode this CDR3 too. The genes are TRBV6-4 and TRBJ2-3; 9 nucleotides line up with TRBD2. CDR3 length: 15 residues. Germline CDR1 MRHNA, CDR2 SNTAGT. J was trimmed by 4 bases and V by 3 bases; bases with no gene match: 5. CDR3 protein: CASSELAGGPDTQYF. The CDR3 coding sequence is TGTGCCAGCAGTGAACTGGCGGGGGGGCCAGATACGCAGTATTTT.

This chain connects TRBV25-1 to TRBJ2-3; 12 nucleotides align to TRBD2. The CDR3 consists of 15 residues. The trim removed 4 bases at V and 3 bases at J, leaving 2 bases unmatched. Germline V gives CDR1 MGHDK, CDR2 SYGVNS. The chain's CDR3 is CASSVTSGRTDTQYF. The CDR3, as DNA: TGTGCCAGCAGTGTGACTAGCGGGAGAACAGATACGCAGTATTTT.

The V call is TRBV7-9, the J call TRBJ1-6; TRBD1 might be the D (5 bases). Germline values: CDR1 SEHNR, CDR2 FQNEAQ (reference sequence). The length of the CDR3 is 16 residues. Trimming cost V 1 base and J 1 base, with 8 bases left between them. CDR3 bases: TGTGCCAGCAGCTTAGACCCAGGGTCCTATAATTCACCCCTCCACTTT. This sequence encodes CASSLDPGSYNSPLHF.

This clone was detected a few times. For the CDR3, the DNA is TGTGCCAGTAGTATCATGGAGACCCAGTACTTC. Translating gives CASSIMETQYF. V gene TRBV19 combines with J gene TRBJ2-5; D is unclear. The V gene lost 3 bases and the J gene lost 5 bases, with 4 bases spanning the gap. The CDR3 is 11 amino acids. CDR1 and CDR2 (germline): LNHDA, SQIVND (reference sequence).

This clone has a handful of counts. This chain's CDR3 is CASRLAVVYGGPSYNEQFF. CDR3 DNA: TGTGCCAGCAGGCTTGCTGTCGTGTACGGGGGGCCCTCCTACAATGAGCAGTTCTTC. The chain recombines TRBV5-6 with TRBJ2-1; tentatively, D is TRBD2 (7 bases). The CDR3 is 19 residues long. The germline gives CDR1 SGHDT, CDR2 YYEEEE. V was shortened by 5 bases and J by 0 bases, with 24 bases between the two germline ends.

The CDR3 nucleotides are TGTGCCAGTAGTATCGTCCAGGGGGGCACTGAAGCTTTCTTT. Amino acids: CASSIVQGGTEAFF. This chain joins TRBV19 and TRBJ1-1; 7 nucleotides match TRBD1. CDR1 is LNHDA, CDR2 SQIVND, per germline (reference sequence). Losses at the gene ends were 3 bases for V and 4 bases for J; bases not matched to a gene: 5. The CDR3 spans 14 residues.

The chain recombines TRBV19 with TRBJ2-7, with TRBD2 as a possible D gene (5 bases). Trimming cost V 8 bases and J 1 base, with 15 bases left between them. The germline gives CDR1 LNHDA, CDR2 SQIVND (reference sequence). CDR3 length: 14 residues. CDR3 nucleotides: TGTGCCAGTTCATCCGGACGGGGATCCTACGAGCAGTACTTC. Translation: CASSSGRGSYEQYF.

This chain joins TRBV6-6 and TRBJ2-7; D not certain. The CDR3 sequence is 15 residues long. Per the germline V gene, CDR1 is MNHNY and CDR2 is SVGAGI (reference sequence). Trimming removed 2 bases from V and 6 bases from J, with 17 bases in between. The CDR3 sequence is CASSYRQAQFVEQYF. The CDR3 DNA reads as TGTGCCAGCAGTTACCGTCAGGCCCAATTCGTCGAGCAGTACTTC.

This clone was detected once. The rearrangement joins TRBV29-1 to TRBJ2-3, with 8 positions matching TRBD1. Germline CDR1 reads SQVTM; CDR2 reads ANQGSEA. V dropped 6 bases and J dropped 2; count of bases not matched to a gene: 19. The CDR3 has 18 amino acids. CDR3 region: CSVPGGWGSKGITDTQYF. The CDR3, as DNA: TGCAGCGTCCCAGGGGGCTGGGGTTCAAAAGGTATCACAGATACGCAGTATTTT.

This chain joins TRBV19 and TRBJ2-1, with TRBD1 identical over 7 bases. Germline V CDR1 and CDR2: LNHDA, SQIVND (reference sequence). CDR3 length: 17 amino acids. V dropped 4 bases and J dropped 0; count of bases not matched to a gene: 9. CDR3 bases: TGTGCCAGTAGTAGAGCAGGGGGTTCGGGCTCCTACAATGAGCAGTTCTTC. Residues: CASSRAGGSGSYNEQFF. Complete variable domain (other parts from reference TRBV19 and TRBJ2-1): DGGITQSPKYLFRKEGQNVTLSCEQNLNHDAMYWYRQDPGQGLRLIYYSQIVNDFQKGDIAEGYSVSREKKESFPLTVTSAQKNPTAFYLCASSRAGGSGSYNEQFFGPGTRLTVL.

This clone was seen only a few times. The genes are TRBV5-6 and TRBJ1-5; TRBD1 is a possible D gene (5 bases). Germline V gives CDR1 SGHDT, CDR2 YYEEEE. Trimming removed 0 bases from V and 5 bases from J, with 9 bases in between. This CDR3 comprises 14 residues. CDR3 sequence reads: CASSLEQAYQPQHF. CDR3 nucleotides: TGTGCCAGCAGCTTGGAACAGGCCTATCAGCCCCAGCATTTT.

The rearrangement uses TRBV30 and TRBJ2-1; 10 bases are a match to TRBD2. Germline V gene sequence: CDR1 GTSNPN, CDR2 SVGIG (reference sequence). V was clipped by 6 bases and J by 7 bases; unmatched bases: 3. CDR3 size: 12 residues. CDR3 sequence: CACFSGRNEQFF. Written as DNA, the CDR3 is TGTGCCTGTTTTAGCGGGAGGAATGAGCAGTTCTTC.

The V and J genes are TRBV2 and TRBJ2-7; TRBD1 agrees at 8 bases. Trimming at V came to 1 base and at J to 2 bases, leaving 7 bases not matched to a gene. This CDR3 has 16 amino acids. Per the germline V gene, CDR1 is SNHLY and CDR2 is FYNNEI. The CDR3 sequence: CASSEGVGTGTYEQYF. The DNA of the CDR3 is TGTGCCAGCAGTGAAGGGGTGGGGACAGGAACCTACGAGCAGTACTTC.

This chain connects TRBV11-2 to TRBJ1-6, with D hard to call. V lost 5 bases to trimming and J lost 4 bases, with 12 bases between them. Germline V gene data show CDR1 as SGHAT and CDR2 as FQNNGV. The CDR3 runs to 15 residues. CDR3 loop: CASSREGFYNSPLHF. In DNA, the CDR3 is TGTGCCAGCAGCCGAGAGGGATTTTATAATTCACCCCTCCACTTT.